A selection of T cell receptor beta chains follows, all from one sample in a study of cytomegalovirus exposure and HLA in healthy donors. Data came from immunoSEQ multiplex PCR; TCRdb stores just in-frame clones and leaves some out. This sample has 110,000 or so clones, with around 73% found just once. The specimen sequenced was PBMCs. The receptor set was obtained from a woman aged 25 to 39 in good health and CMV-seropositive. The CDR3 runs from the conserved cysteine through the conserved F or W. The order of the fields is clone size, D gene, J gene, V gene, CDR3 protein, CDR3 DNA. A D gene is named only where the DNA matches it firmly. Some rows mark clone size as missing; the rest say once, few, many or name a class of expanded clone.

>once|-|TRBJ1-5|TRBV7-9
CASSLSGEGQPQHF
TGTGCCAGCAGCTTATCGGGAGAGGGGCAGCCCCAGCATTTT
>-|-|TRBJ1-1|TRBV5-6
CASSRTANTEAFF
TGTGCCAGCAGCCGGACAGCGAACACTGAAGCTTTCTTT
>-|-|TRBJ2-5|TRBV29-1
CSVEPEGLRETQYF
TGCAGCGTTGAACCGGAGGGCCTAAGGGAGACCCAGTACTTC
>-|-|TRBJ1-2|TRBV29-1
CSVDQGTNYGYTF
TGCAGCGTTGATCAGGGAACTAACTATGGCTACACCTTC
>-|-|TRBJ1-1|TRBV5-6
CASSLVTLNTEAFF
TGTGCCAGCAGCTTGGTTACATTGAACACTGAAGCTTTCTTT
>-|-|TRBJ1-4|TRBV6-6
CASSFAGANEKLFF
TGTGCCAGCAGTTTTGCAGGGGCAAATGAAAAACTGTTTTTT
>-|-|TRBJ1-5|TRBV6-6
CASSYEATIGQPQHF
TGTGCCAGCAGTTACGAGGCTACAATAGGACAGCCCCAGCATTTT
>-|TRBD1|TRBJ1-4|TRBV7-9
CASSRRSGGRGEKLFF
TGTGCCAGCAGCCGACGGTCAGGGGGCAGGGGTGAAAAACTGTTTTTT
>-|TRBD2|TRBJ2-7|TRBV7-6
CASSLGGAGGGAYEQYF
TGTGCCAGCAGCTTGGGCGGGGCGGGCGGGGGAGCCTACGAGCAGTACTTC
>few|-|TRBJ2-7|TRBV4-1
CASSQPSGRSYEQYF
TGCGCCAGCAGCCAACCCTCCGGGAGATCCTACGAGCAGTACTTC
>-|-|TRBJ2-2|TRBV30
CAWSGQSVGELFF
TGTGCCTGGAGTGGACAGTCCGTAGGGGAGCTGTTTTTT
>-|-|TRBJ1-6|TRBV14
CASSQVSWARSPSPLHF
TGTGCCAGCAGCCAAGTGAGCTGGGCGCGATCACCTTCACCCCTCCACTTT
>-|-|TRBJ2-5|TRBV5-1
CASSLGTASRGTQYF
TGCGCCAGCAGCTTGGGAACGGCTTCTCGGGGGACCCAGTACTTC
>-|TRBD1|TRBJ2-1|TRBV2
CASSWDSYNEQFF
TGTGCCAGCAGTTGGGACAGCTACAATGAGCAGTTCTTC
>few|-|TRBJ1-1|TRBV18
CASSHGGDTEAFF
TGTGCCAGCTCCCACGGGGGGGACACTGAAGCTTTCTTT
>-|-|TRBJ2-1|TRBV9
CASSVGAGLLYNEQFF
TGTGCCAGCAGCGTTGGGGCGGGGCTTTTATACAATGAGCAGTTCTTC
>-|-|TRBJ2-7|TRBV5-6
CASSLGDRTSYEQYF
TGTGCCAGCAGCTTGGGAGACAGAACGTCCTACGAGCAGTACTTC
>few|-|TRBJ1-3|TRBV6-1
CASTTGLSGNTIYF
TGTGCCAGCACTACAGGGCTCTCTGGAAACACCATATATTTT
>-|TRBD2|TRBJ2-3|TRBV6-5
CASSLAEDTDTQYF
TGTGCCAGCAGTCTAGCGGAGGACACAGATACGCAGTATTTT
>-|TRBD1|TRBJ1-5|TRBV4-1
CASSQGIGQGRFNQPQHF
TGCGCCAGCAGCCAAGGTATCGGACAGGGAAGATTCAATCAGCCCCAGCATTTT
>-|-|TRBJ1-3|TRBV6-5
CASSYSISSSGNTIYF
TGTGCCAGCAGTTACTCGATTTCCAGCTCTGGAAACACCATATATTTT
>once|TRBD1|TRBJ1-4|TRBV2
CASTVDRNEKLFF
TGTGCCAGCACCGTGGACAGGAATGAAAAACTGTTTTTT
>-|-|TRBJ2-1|TRBV11-2
CASSFLAGNEQFF
TGTGCCAGCAGCTTTTTGGCGGGGAATGAGCAGTTCTTC
>-|-|TRBJ1-3|TRBV6-5
CASRMEAGNTIYF
TGTGCCAGCAGGATGGAGGCAGGAAACACCATATATTTT
>-|-|TRBJ1-5|TRBV30
CAWSAAGNQPQHF
TGTGCCTGGAGTGCGGCGGGCAATCAGCCCCAGCATTTT
>-|-|TRBJ1-1|TRBV7-9
CASSSLLNTEAFF
TGTGCCAGCAGCTCGTTGTTGAACACTGAAGCTTTCTTT
>-|-|TRBJ1-1|TRBV6-5
CASSYLRDYTEAFF
TGTGCCAGCAGTTACCTCCGGGACTACACTGAAGCTTTCTTT
>-|-|TRBJ2-3|TRBV11-3
CASSLSLGDTDTQYF
TGTGCCAGCAGCTTAAGCTTAGGGGACACAGATACGCAGTATTTT
>few|-|TRBJ2-7|TRBV19
CASSPGSTPSRQYF
TGTGCCAGTAGTCCCGGGAGTACCCCGTCGAGGCAGTACTTC
>-|-|TRBJ1-2|TRBV7-9
CSSSPGGRVFGYTF
TGTTCCAGCAGTCCCGGGGGGAGGGTGTTCGGCTACACCTTC
>-|-|TRBJ2-2|TRBV5-1
CASSEGPSGSDGGELFF
TGCGCCAGCAGCGAAGGACCTAGTGGGAGTGACGGCGGGGAGCTGTTTTTT
>-|TRBD1|TRBJ1-2|TRBV30
CAWDRDNGYTF
TGTGCCTGGGACAGGGACAATGGCTACACCTTC
>-|-|TRBJ1-1|TRBV6-1
CASSELLFNTEAFF
TGTGCCAGCAGTGAATTACTTTTCAACACTGAAGCTTTCTTT
>-|TRBD1|TRBJ2-1|TRBV19
CASRSGTGDPGWLKFF
TGTGCCAGTAGATCCGGGACAGGGGACCCGGGATGGTTGAAGTTCTTC
>-|-|TRBJ2-4|TRBV7-9
CASSLPDKKNIQYF
TGTGCCAGCAGCTTACCGGACAAGAAAAACATTCAGTACTTC
>-|-|TRBJ1-3|TRBV29-1
CSVDLGGSPSGNTIYF
TGCAGCGTTGATCTAGGGGGTTCCCCCTCTGGAAACACCATATATTTT
>-|TRBD2|TRBJ2-7|TRBV9
CASSVGTSGSYEQYF
TGTGCCAGCAGCGTAGGGACTAGCGGGAGCTACGAGCAGTACTTC
>-|-|TRBJ1-1|TRBV18
CASSNRQDEAFF
TGTGCCAGCTCAAATAGACAAGATGAAGCTTTCTTT
>-|-|TRBJ2-1|TRBV9
CASSVGQSEQFF
TGTGCCAGCAGCGTAGGACAGTCTGAGCAGTTCTTC
>-|-|TRBJ1-1|TRBV27
CASSLWGVTNTEAFF
TGTGCCAGCAGTTTATGGGGAGTCACGAACACTGAAGCTTTCTTT
>-|TRBD1|TRBJ1-2|TRBV11-3
CASSRGTADGYTF
TGTGCCAGCAGTCGCGGGACAGCTGATGGCTACACCTTC
>-|-|TRBJ2-7|TRBV5-4
CASRGSSGASYEQYF
TGTGCCAGCAGGGGGAGTAGCGGAGCGTCCTACGAGCAGTACTTC
>-|TRBD2|TRBJ2-7|TRBV6-5
CASRTGLAAEQYF
TGTGCCAGCAGGACCGGACTAGCAGCCGAGCAGTACTTC
>once|TRBD1|TRBJ2-1|TRBV30
CAWGRDRNNEQFF
TGTGCCTGGGGTAGGGACAGGAACAATGAGCAGTTCTTC
>-|TRBD1|TRBJ2-7|TRBV7-3
CASSTDRGSYEQYF
TGTGCCAGCAGCACGGACAGGGGGTCTTACGAGCAGTACTTC
>few|-|TRBJ1-1|TRBV5-8
CASSLGQILMNTEAFF
TGTGCCAGCAGCCTCGGACAGATATTAATGAACACTGAAGCTTTCTTT
>few|TRBD1|TRBJ1-4|TRBV4-1
CASSQNPGQGNEKLFF
TGCGCCAGCAGCCAAAATCCGGGACAGGGGAATGAAAAACTGTTTTTT
>-|TRBD1|TRBJ1-2|TRBV11-3
CASSSTGDYGYTF
TGTGCCAGCAGCTCCACAGGGGACTATGGCTACACCTTC
>-|TRBD2|TRBJ2-3|TRBV5-1
CASSLPAGAGDTQYF
TGCGCCAGCAGCTTACCAGCGGGGGCGGGAGATACGCAGTATTTT
>-|TRBD1|TRBJ1-2|TRBV5-1
CASSPLGGTGGYGYTF
TGCGCCAGCAGCCCCCTGGGAGGGACAGGGGGCTATGGCTACACCTTC
>-|TRBD1|TRBJ2-2|TRBV19
CASRAAGQGTTGELFF
TGTGCCAGTAGAGCCGCAGGACAGGGGACAACCGGGGAGCTGTTTTTT